Shown below are 28 T cell receptor beta chains from a single sample sequenced in a study of blood T cell repertoires in COVID-19. Assay used: immunoSEQ multiplex PCR; TCRdb lists only in-frame clones, some missing. This table has about 190,000 clones, roughly 78% appearing once. The sequenced sample was peripheral blood. Receptor source: a woman aged 80 or over with active or convalescent COVID-19.

The V and J genes are TRBV19 and TRBJ2-5; weak D call: TRBD1 (5 bases). The CDR3 is 17 amino acids. Germline-derived CDR1 and CDR2 are LNHDA and SQIVND (reference sequence). V was clipped by 3 bases and J by 5 bases, with 22 bases between them. The CDR3 protein is CASSIQGTATEQETQYF. For the CDR3, the DNA is TGTGCCAGTAGTATCCAGGGCACTGCGACGGAGCAGGAGACCCAGTACTTC.

This clone appeared once. This rearrangement joins TRBV6-5 to TRBJ2-7; no reliable D call. CDR1 is MNHEY, CDR2 SVGAGI, per germline. The CDR3 is 13 residues long. Trimming removed 7 bases at V and 12 bases at J, with 22 bases between. This CDR3 reads CASKTFGQAGRYF. In DNA, the CDR3 is TGTGCCAGCAAGACCTTTGGCCAGGCCGGCAGGTACTTC.

This chain connects TRBV6-2 or TRBV6-3 to TRBJ2-7; no firm D call. Trimming took off 2 bases at V and 4 bases at J, with 12 bases between the two ends. Looked up from germline, CDR1 is MNHEY and CDR2 is SVGEGT. This CDR3 spans 14 amino acids. The CDR3 sequence is CASSYRGQAYEQYF. CDR3 in DNA: TGTGCCAGCAGTTACCGTGGTCAGGCTTACGAGCAGTACTTC.

This clone was observed a handful of times. The chain combines TRBV19 with TRBJ2-2, with D perhaps TRBD1 (5 bases). CDR1 and CDR2 from the germline V gene are LNHDA and SQIVND (reference sequence). With 5 bases removed from V and 1 base from J, the gap between germline ends came to 8 bases. The CDR3 covers 14 residues. The CDR3 loop is CASSVQGNTGELFF. CDR3 nucleotides: TGTGCCAGTAGTGTGCAGGGGAACACCGGGGAGCTGTTTTTT.

This sequence joins TRBV5-4 and TRBJ2-1, with 7 bases identical to TRBD2. Germline loops: CDR1 SGHNT, CDR2 YYREEE (reference sequence). This CDR3 is built from 15 residues. The trim removed 4 bases at V and 0 bases at J, leaving 4 bases unmatched. Here the CDR3 DNA reads TGTGCCAGCAGCACGGGACTAAGCTCCTACAATGAGCAGTTCTTC. This codes for CASSTGLSSYNEQFF.

This clone was detected only once. The V call is TRBV7-2, the J call TRBJ2-7; D not certain. With 5 bases removed from V and 3 bases from J, the gap between germline ends came to 11 bases. The V gene's germline CDR1 is SGHTA and CDR2 FQGNSA. The length of the CDR3 is 13 residues. For the CDR3, the DNA is TGTGCCAGCAGCAAACCGGGTCTCTACGAGCAGTACTTC. Residues: CASSKPGLYEQYF.

This CDR3 reads CASSSTGLTEDYNYGYTF. The CDR3 DNA sequence: TGTGCCAGCAGTTCGACAGGGCTTACGGAGGATTACAATTATGGCTACACCTTC. The chain carries TRBV6-2 or TRBV6-3 and TRBJ1-2, with 7 bases lining up with TRBD1. CDR1 and CDR2 (germline): MNHEY, SVGEGT. The CDR3 has 18 residues. J lost 5 bases, V lost 4 bases, and 19 bases had no gene match.

V gene TRBV5-1 combines with J gene TRBJ2-5; 11 bases line up with TRBD2. J was trimmed by 2 bases and V by 0 bases; bases with no gene match: 6. CDR3 length: 17 amino acids. CDR1 and CDR2 (germline): SGHRS, YFSETQ. CDR3 in DNA: TGCGCCAGCAGCTTGGTGCCTAGCGGGAGGCCTCAAGAGACCCAGTACTTC. Translating it yields CASSLVPSGRPQETQYF.

The chain carries TRBV12-3 or TRBV12-4 and TRBJ1-6, with D unresolved. V was cut by 1 base and J by 9 bases, with 7 bases left in between. The CDR3 totals 13 residues. The CDR3 nucleotides are TGTGCCAGCAGTTTAGATCAATTTTCACCCCTCCACTTT. Translating gives CASSLDQFSPLHF.

This sequence joins TRBV2 and TRBJ1-2; possible D gene TRBD1, 6 bases. The CDR3 loop spans 12 amino acids. V was clipped by 6 bases and J by 14 bases, with 19 bases between them. The germline CDR1 and CDR2 sequences are SNHLY and FYNNEI. The DNA of the CDR3 is TGTGCCAGCAGCGAGAAACAGGGTACAGGGACCTTC. Translation: CASSEKQGTGTF.

The count of this clone is one. The genes are TRBV9 and TRBJ2-2; D gene uncertain. The germline V and J ends were trimmed by 0 bases and 0 bases, with 6 bases remaining between them. The CDR3 covers 15 residues. CDR1 is SGDLS, CDR2 YYNGEE, per germline. CDR3 region: CASSVVEANTGELFF. The CDR3 DNA reads as TGTGCCAGCAGCGTAGTCGAGGCGAACACCGGGGAGCTGTTTTTT. The full variable domain, completed using reference TRBV9 and TRBJ2-2, is DSGVTQTPKHLITATGQRVTLRCSPRSGDLSVYWYQQSLDQGLQFLIQYYNGEERAKGNILERFSAQQFPDLHSELNLSSLELGDSALYFCASSVVEANTGELFFGEGSRLTVL.

The chain carries TRBV5-1 and TRBJ1-2; 9 bases line up with TRBD1. This CDR3 has 14 residues. J lost 7 bases, V lost 4 bases, and 8 bases had no gene match. Germline assignment: CDR1 SGHRS and CDR2 YFSETQ. CDR3 bases: TGCGCCAGCAGCGGACTACAGGGGGCCGGTGGCTACACCTTC. This gives the protein CASSGLQGAGGYTF.

This clone was counted only a few times. At the DNA level, this CDR3 is encoded by other sequences in the same sample as well. The V and J genes are TRBV5-1 and TRBJ1-3, with D possibly matching TRBD1 (5 bases). Germline lookup yields CDR1 SGHRS and CDR2 YFSETQ. The CDR3 runs 14 residues. Trimming pared 2 bases from V and 2 bases from J, leaving 8 bases between. This chain's CDR3 is CASSLGEAGNTIYF. CDR3 coding DNA: TGCGCCAGCAGCTTAGGGGAGGCTGGAAACACCATATATTTT.

The rearrangement uses TRBV6-1 and TRBJ2-7, with D possibly TRBD1 on 7 matching bases. The V and J ends lost 2 bases and 0 bases respectively, with 17 bases between them. There are 17 residues in the CDR3. Germline CDR1 is MNHNS and CDR2 is SASEGT. CDR3 in DNA: TGTGCCAGCAGTGAAAAAAGGAGGGCAGGGGGCTCCTACGAGCAGTACTTC. It yields the protein CASSEKRRAGGSYEQYF.

The rearrangement links TRBV12-3 or TRBV12-4 to TRBJ2-1; D ambiguous. The CDR3 spans 13 residues. Trimming pared 6 bases from V and 6 bases from J, leaving 12 bases between. CDR3 in amino acids: CASSLLRSNEQFF. CDR3 coding DNA: TGTGCCAGCAGCCTTCTCAGGTCCAATGAGCAGTTCTTC.

The V gene is TRBV7-9, the J gene TRBJ2-7; 7 nucleotides match TRBD1. CDR3 length equals 14 residues. In germline, CDR1 is SEHNR, CDR2 FQNEAQ (reference sequence). V lost 5 bases and J lost 3; bases outside the gene matches: 7. The CDR3 region is CASSPGGVGYEQYF. The CDR3 DNA reads as TGTGCCAGCAGCCCAGGGGGTGTTGGCTACGAGCAGTACTTC.

V is TRBV11-2 and J is TRBJ2-7; TRBD2 aligns across 8 bases. The CDR3 spans 14 residues. The V segment lost 2 bases and the J segment 5 bases; nucleotides outside the gene matches: 5. The germline V gene encodes CDR1 SGHAT and CDR2 FQNNGV. The CDR3 sequence is CASSLSGGSDEQYF. The CDR3, as DNA: TGTGCCAGCAGCTTATCGGGAGGGTCTGACGAGCAGTACTTC.

This chain uses TRBV6-5 with TRBJ2-1, with no clear D. Trimming left V 4 bases short and J 9 bases short, with 16 bases between. The CDR3 spans 14 residues. CDR1 is MNHEY, CDR2 SVGAGI, per germline. The CDR3 nucleotides read TGTGCCAGCAGTTCTAGTCGGTCCCTCGGTGAGCAGTTCTTC. Residues: CASSSSRSLGEQFF.

This chain joins TRBV7-8 and TRBJ1-2, with 7 positions matching TRBD1. V lost 2 bases, J lost 2 bases, and 5 bases stayed unmatched. The CDR3 is made up of 15 amino acids. Germline CDR1 reads SGHVS; CDR2 reads FQNEAQ. The CDR3 nucleotides read TGTGCCAGCAGCTTAAGAGGGGGCGAAAACTATGGCTACACCTTC. Amino acids: CASSLRGGENYGYTF.

This clone was seen once. The rearrangement links TRBV3-1 (or the pseudogene TRBV3-2) to TRBJ2-7; TRBD2 matches at 7 bases. CDR1 is LGHDT and CDR2 is YNNKEL in the germline V gene (reference sequence). V was clipped by 2 bases and J by 3 bases; unmatched bases: 1. There are 13 residues in the CDR3. CDR3 nucleotide sequence: TGTGCCAGCAGCCAACTAGCGGACTACGAGCAGTACTTC. This codes for CASSQLADYEQYF.

The V gene is TRBV4-3, the J gene TRBJ2-3, with TRBD1 as a possible D gene (6 bases). The germline V gene encodes CDR1 LGHNA and CDR2 YSLEER. The CDR3 has 19 residues. The V and J ends lost 1 base and 0 bases respectively, with 20 bases between them. DNA for the CDR3: TGCGCCAGCAGCCAAGCAAGGACAGCCGCCAGTCCTAGCACAGATACGCAGTATTTT. It yields the protein CASSQARTAASPSTDTQYF.

This chain connects TRBV5-1 to TRBJ2-5, with a possible D match to TRBD1 (6 bases). This CDR3 spans 14 amino acids. The ends were cut back, 4 bases at V and 3 bases at J, with 13 bases in the middle. CDR1 and CDR2 from the germline V gene are SGHRS and YFSETQ. CDR3 DNA: TGCGCCAGCAGCCAGGGGTCGGTTAAAGAGACCCAGTACTTC. The encoded protein is CASSQGSVKETQYF.

The chain uses TRBV5-1 and TRBJ1-2; perhaps TRBD1 as D (5 bases). CDR1 and CDR2 from the germline V gene are SGHRS and YFSETQ. V was trimmed by 6 bases and J by 2 bases, leaving 14 bases between them. The CDR3 contains 14 residues. In DNA, the CDR3 is TGCGCCAGCATAGACAGACCAAGAAACTATGGCTACACCTTC. Encoded protein: CASIDRPRNYGYTF.

J is TRBJ1-2 and V is TRBV5-1; D is perhaps TRBD1 (6 bases). Germline CDR1 SGHRS, CDR2 YFSETQ. V was trimmed by 4 bases and J by 4 bases, leaving 14 bases between them. CDR3 length: 14 residues. The CDR3 sequence: CASSPSGAGYGYTF. Here the CDR3 DNA reads TGCGCCAGCAGCCCTTCAGGGGCGGGCTATGGCTACACCTTC.

The gene calls are TRBV7-8 and TRBJ2-7; perhaps TRBD2 as D (6 bases). The germline V gene has CDR1 SGHVS and CDR2 FQNEAQ. V was shortened by 5 bases and J by 4 bases, with 18 bases between the two germline ends. The CDR3 length is 15 residues. The CDR3 spells CASSGRLGQGYEQYF. CDR3 DNA sequence: TGTGCCAGCAGCGGACGACTAGGACAAGGATACGAGCAGTACTTC.

The CDR3 DNA is TGTGCCAGCACCGTAGGGGGAATTAACACTGAAGCTTTCTTT. It is translated as CASTVGGINTEAFF. The chain is built from TRBV28 and TRBJ1-1; D may be TRBD1 (6 bases). The CDR3 loop spans 14 amino acids. The germline gives CDR1 MDHEN, CDR2 SYDVKM. V was pared by 7 bases and J by 2 bases, with 14 bases between.

This clone occurred once. The chain joins TRBV5-4 to TRBJ2-3; possible D gene TRBD1, 5 bases. Germline CDR1 reads SGHNT; CDR2 reads YYREEE (reference sequence). Trimming removed 6 bases at V and 3 bases at J, with 14 bases between. The CDR3 is made up of 14 amino acids. DNA for the CDR3: TGTGCCAGCAACACAGGTAGAAATACAGATACGCAGTATTTT. As protein: CASNTGRNTDTQYF.

This clone appeared a few times. The V and J genes are TRBV13 and TRBJ1-1, with D possibly TRBD1 on 5 matching bases. Germline V gives CDR1 PRHDT, CDR2 FYEKMQ (reference sequence). The CDR3 loop spans 15 amino acids. Deletions cut 5 bases from V and 1 base from J, with 14 bases between. DNA of the CDR3: TGTGCCAGCAGCCTCCGGGGGAGCTCGAACACTGAAGCTTTCTTT. This sequence encodes CASSLRGSSNTEAFF. The full variable domain, with the rest looked up from reference TRBV13 and TRBJ1-1, is AAGVIQSPRHLIKEKRETATLKCYPIPRHDTVYWYQQGPGQDPQFLISFYEKMQSDKGSIPDRFSAQQFSDYHSELNMSSLELGDSALYFCASSLRGSSNTEAFFGQGTRLTVV.